The present TCR beta chain was sequenced within a study of metastatic and nonmetastatic thyroid tumors. Every patient was untreated before thyroid surgery. TCRdb reassembled clones from the PCR reads with MiXCR. The top ten clones hold 15% to 18% of a sample with 17,000 or so clones, approximately 27% of them seen once. CDR1 and CDR2 from the germline V gene are SEHNR and FQNEAQ (reference sequence). The CDR3 has 18 amino acids. V was clipped by 3 bases and J by 0 bases; unmatched bases: 8. In this sample, this clone is medium-sized. V is TRBV7-9 and J is TRBJ1-3; 10 bases map to TRBD1. The origin of this receptor is a female donor with papillary thyroid cancer or a benign thyroid nodule (not recorded which). Some clones in this sample may be carry-over from other donors' samples. Material for sequencing was tumor tissue. CDR3 in amino acids: CASSLEPGQGSSGNTIYF. The CDR3 coding sequence is TGTGCCAGCAGCTTGGAACCGGGACAGGGGAGCTCTGGAAACACCATATATTTT.